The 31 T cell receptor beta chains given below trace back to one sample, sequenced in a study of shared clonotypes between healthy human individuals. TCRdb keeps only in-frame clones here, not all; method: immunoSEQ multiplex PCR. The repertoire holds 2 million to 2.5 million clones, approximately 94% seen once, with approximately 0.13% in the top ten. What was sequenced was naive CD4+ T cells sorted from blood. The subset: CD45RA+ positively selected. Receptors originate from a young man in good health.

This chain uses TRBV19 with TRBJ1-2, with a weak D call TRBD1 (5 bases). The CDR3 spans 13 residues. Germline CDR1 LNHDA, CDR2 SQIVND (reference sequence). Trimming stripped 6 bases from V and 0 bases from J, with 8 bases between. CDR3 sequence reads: CASRGRANYGYTF. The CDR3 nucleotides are TGTGCCAGTAGGGGCAGGGCTAACTATGGCTACACCTTC. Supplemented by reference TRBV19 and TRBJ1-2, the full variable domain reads DGGITQSPKYLFRKEGQNVTLSCEQNLNHDAMYWYRQDPGQGLRLIYYSQIVNDFQKGDIAEGYSVSREKKESFPLTVTSAQKNPTAFYLCASRGRANYGYTFGSGTRLTVV.

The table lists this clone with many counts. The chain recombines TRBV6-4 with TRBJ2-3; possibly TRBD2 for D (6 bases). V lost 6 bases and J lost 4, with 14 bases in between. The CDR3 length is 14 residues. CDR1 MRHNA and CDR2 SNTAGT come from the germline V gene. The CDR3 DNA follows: TGTGCCAGCAGCGCCTCCGGGGAGGCAGATACGCAGTATTTT. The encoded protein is CASSASGEADTQYF.

The DNA of the CDR3 is TGTGCCAGCAGCTTAGTAGGGGGCTTGCCGGGCACTGAAGCTTTCTTT. It yields the protein CASSLVGGLPGTEAFF. The chain is built from TRBV7-2 and TRBJ1-1, with 7 bases lining up with TRBD1. The germline CDR1 and CDR2 sequences are SGHTA and FQGNSA. The length of the CDR3 is 16 residues. With 1 base clipped from V and 4 bases from J, the junction kept 9 bases outside the gene matches. The full variable domain, its missing parts supplied by reference TRBV7-2 and TRBJ1-1, is GAGVSQSPSNKVTEKGKDVELRCDPISGHTALYWYRQSLGQGLEFLIYFQGNSAPDKSGLPSDRFSAERTGGSVSTLTIQRTQQEDSAVYLCASSLVGGLPGTEAFFGQGTRLTVV.

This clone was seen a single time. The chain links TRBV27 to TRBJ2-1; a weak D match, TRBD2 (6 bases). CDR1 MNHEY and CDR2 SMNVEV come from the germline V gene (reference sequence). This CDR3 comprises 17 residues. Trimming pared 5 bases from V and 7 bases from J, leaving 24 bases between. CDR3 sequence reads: CASSPPGWGGARNEQFF. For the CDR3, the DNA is TGTGCCAGCAGTCCCCCCGGATGGGGCGGGGCCCGTAATGAGCAGTTCTTC.

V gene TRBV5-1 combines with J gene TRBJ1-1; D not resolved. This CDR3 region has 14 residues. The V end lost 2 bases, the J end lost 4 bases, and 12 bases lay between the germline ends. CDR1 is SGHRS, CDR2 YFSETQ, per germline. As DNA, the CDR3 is TGCGCCAGCAGCTTAGAACAGCGATCCACTGAAGCTTTCTTT. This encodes CASSLEQRSTEAFF.

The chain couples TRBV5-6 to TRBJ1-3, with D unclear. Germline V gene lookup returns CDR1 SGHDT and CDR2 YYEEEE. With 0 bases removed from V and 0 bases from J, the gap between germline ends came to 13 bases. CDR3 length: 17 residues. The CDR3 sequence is CASSLGALQISGNTIYF. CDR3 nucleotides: TGTGCCAGCAGCTTGGGGGCCCTACAGATCTCTGGAAACACCATATATTTT.

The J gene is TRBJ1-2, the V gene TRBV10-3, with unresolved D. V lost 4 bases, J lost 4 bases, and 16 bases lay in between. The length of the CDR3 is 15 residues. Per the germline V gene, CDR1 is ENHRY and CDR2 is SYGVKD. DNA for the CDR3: TGTGCCATCAGTGTCTCTGCGGACGGTACCTATGGCTACACCTTC. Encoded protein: CAISVSADGTYGYTF.

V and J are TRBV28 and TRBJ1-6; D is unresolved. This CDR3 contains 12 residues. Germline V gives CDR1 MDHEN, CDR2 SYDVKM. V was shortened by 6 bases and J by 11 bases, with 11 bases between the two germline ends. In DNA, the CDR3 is TGTGCCAGCAGCTCCCTCCAGACACCCCTCCACTTT. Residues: CASSSLQTPLHF.

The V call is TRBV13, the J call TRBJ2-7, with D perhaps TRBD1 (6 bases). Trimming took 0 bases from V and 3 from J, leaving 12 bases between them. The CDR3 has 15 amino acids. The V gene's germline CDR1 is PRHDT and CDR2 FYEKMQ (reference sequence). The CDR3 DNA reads TGTGCCAGCAGCTTAGGTAGAGGCAGGGGCTACGAGCAGTACTTC. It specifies CASSLGRGRGYEQYF. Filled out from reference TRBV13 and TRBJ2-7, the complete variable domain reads AAGVIQSPRHLIKEKRETATLKCYPIPRHDTVYWYQQGPGQDPQFLISFYEKMQSDKGSIPDRFSAQQFSDYHSELNMSSLELGDSALYFCASSLGRGRGYEQYFGPGTRLTVT.

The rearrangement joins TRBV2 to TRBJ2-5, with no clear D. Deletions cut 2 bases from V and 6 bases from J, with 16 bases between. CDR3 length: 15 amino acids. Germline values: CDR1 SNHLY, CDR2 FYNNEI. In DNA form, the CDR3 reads TGTGCCAGCAGTGAATCCACCGGGCCCTGGAAGACCCAGTACTTC. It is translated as CASSESTGPWKTQYF. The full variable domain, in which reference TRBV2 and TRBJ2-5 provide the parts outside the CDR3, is EPEVTQTPSHQVTQMGQEVILRCVPISNHLYFYWYRQILGQKVEFLVSFYNNEISEKSEIFDDQFSVERPDGSNFTLKIRSTKLEDSAMYFCASSESTGPWKTQYFGPGTRLLVL.

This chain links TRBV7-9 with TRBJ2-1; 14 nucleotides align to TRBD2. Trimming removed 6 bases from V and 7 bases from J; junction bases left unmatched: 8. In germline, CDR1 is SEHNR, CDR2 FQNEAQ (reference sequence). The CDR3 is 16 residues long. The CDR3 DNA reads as TGTGCCAGCAGTAAACCGGGACTAGCGGGAGCGAATGAGCAGTTCTTC. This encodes CASSKPGLAGANEQFF.

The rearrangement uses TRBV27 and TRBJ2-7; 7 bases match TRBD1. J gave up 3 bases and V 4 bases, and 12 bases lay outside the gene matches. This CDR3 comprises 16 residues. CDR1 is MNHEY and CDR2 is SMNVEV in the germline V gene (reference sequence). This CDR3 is CASSSETGTALYEQYF. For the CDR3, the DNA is TGTGCCAGCAGTTCAGAAACCGGGACAGCTCTCTACGAGCAGTACTTC.

The CDR3 region has the DNA TGCGCCAGCAGCCAAGGCGGGGAGTACCCCGCCCCATATGAGCAGTTCTTC. Protein: CASSQGGEYPAPYEQFF. V usage is TRBV4-3 and J usage is TRBJ2-1, with a tentative D call TRBD2 (6 bases). Germline CDR1 LGHNA, CDR2 YSLEER. The CDR3 sequence is 17 residues long. The V gene lost 1 base and the J gene lost 8 bases, with 21 bases spanning the gap.

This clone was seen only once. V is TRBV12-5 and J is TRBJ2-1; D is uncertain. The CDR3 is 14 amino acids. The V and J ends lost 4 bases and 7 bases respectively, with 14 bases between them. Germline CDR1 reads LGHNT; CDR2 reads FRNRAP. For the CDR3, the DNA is TGTGCTAGTGGTTCCTCAAGACTTGGAAATGAGCAGTTCTTC. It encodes CASGSSRLGNEQFF.

CDR3 sequence reads: CASSQTPGAGGYTF. The CDR3 DNA reads TGTGCCAGCAGTCAGACCCCGGGGGCAGGGGGCTACACCTTC. The rearrangement links TRBV6-6 to TRBJ1-2, with D possibly matching TRBD1 (6 bases). CDR3 length: 14 residues. Trimming left V 5 bases short and J 8 bases short, with 18 bases between. Germline CDR1 is MNHNY and CDR2 is SVGAGI (reference sequence).

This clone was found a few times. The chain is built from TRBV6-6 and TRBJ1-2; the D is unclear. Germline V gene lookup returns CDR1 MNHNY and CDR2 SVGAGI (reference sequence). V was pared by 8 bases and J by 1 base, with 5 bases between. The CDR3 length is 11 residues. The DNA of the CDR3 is TGTGCCAGCTCCATTAACTATGGCTACACCTTC. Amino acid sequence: CASSINYGYTF.

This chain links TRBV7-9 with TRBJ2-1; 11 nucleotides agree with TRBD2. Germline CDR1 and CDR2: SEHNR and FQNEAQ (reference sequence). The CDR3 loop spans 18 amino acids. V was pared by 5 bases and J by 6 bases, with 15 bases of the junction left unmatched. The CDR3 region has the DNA TGTGCCAGCAGCCTGGGTCTAGCGGGAGGTCCTGCCGGCAATGAGCAGTTCTTC. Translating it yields CASSLGLAGGPAGNEQFF.

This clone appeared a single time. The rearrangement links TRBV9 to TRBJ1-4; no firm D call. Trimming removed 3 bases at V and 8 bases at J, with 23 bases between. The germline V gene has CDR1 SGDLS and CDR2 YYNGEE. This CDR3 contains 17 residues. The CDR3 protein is CASSAYGGEPRLEKLFF. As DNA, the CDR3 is TGTGCCAGCAGCGCCTACGGCGGTGAACCTCGTTTGGAAAAACTGTTTTTT.

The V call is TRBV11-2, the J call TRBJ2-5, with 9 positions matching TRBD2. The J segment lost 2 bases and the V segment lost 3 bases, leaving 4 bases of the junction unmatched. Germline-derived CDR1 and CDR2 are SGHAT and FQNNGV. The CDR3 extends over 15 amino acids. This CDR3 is CASSLRLAEQETQYF. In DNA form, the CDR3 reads TGTGCCAGCAGCTTGCGACTAGCGGAGCAAGAGACCCAGTACTTC.

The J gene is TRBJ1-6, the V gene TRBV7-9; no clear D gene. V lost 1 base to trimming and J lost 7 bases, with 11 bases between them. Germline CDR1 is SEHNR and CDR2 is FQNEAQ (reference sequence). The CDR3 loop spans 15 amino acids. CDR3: CASSLGGNGNSPLHF. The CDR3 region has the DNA TGTGCCAGCAGCTTAGGTGGCAATGGCAATTCACCCCTCCACTTT.

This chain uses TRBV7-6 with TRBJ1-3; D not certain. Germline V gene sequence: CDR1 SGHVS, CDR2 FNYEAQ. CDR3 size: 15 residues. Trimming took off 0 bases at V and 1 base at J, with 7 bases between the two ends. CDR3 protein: CASSLARLSGNTIYF. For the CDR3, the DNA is TGTGCCAGCAGCTTAGCGCGATTGTCTGGAAACACCATATATTTT.

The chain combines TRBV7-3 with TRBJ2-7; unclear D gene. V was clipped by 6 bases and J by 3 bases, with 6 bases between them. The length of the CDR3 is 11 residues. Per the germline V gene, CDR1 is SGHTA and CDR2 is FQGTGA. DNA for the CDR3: TGTGCCAGCAGTATCGGCTACGAGCAGTACTTC. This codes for CASSIGYEQYF.

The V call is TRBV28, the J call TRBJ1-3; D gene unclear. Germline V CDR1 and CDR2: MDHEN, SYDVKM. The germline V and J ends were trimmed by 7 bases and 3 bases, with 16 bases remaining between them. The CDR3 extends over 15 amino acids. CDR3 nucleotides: TGTGCCAGCATGGCGGGTAGATTGGGTGGAAACACCATATATTTT. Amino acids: CASMAGRLGGNTIYF.

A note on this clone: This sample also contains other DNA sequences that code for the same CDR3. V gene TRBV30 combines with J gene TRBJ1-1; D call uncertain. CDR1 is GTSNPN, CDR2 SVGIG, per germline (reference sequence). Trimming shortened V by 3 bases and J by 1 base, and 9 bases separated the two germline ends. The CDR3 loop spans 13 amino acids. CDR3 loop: CAWRLTENTEAFF. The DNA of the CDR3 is TGTGCCTGGAGACTTACGGAGAACACTGAAGCTTTCTTT. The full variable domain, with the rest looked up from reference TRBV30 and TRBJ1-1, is SQTIHQWPATLVQPVGSPLSLECTVEGTSNPNLYWYRQAAGRGLQLLFYSVGIGQISSEVPQNLSASRPQDRQFILSSKKLLLSDSGFYLCAWRLTENTEAFFGQGTRLTVV.

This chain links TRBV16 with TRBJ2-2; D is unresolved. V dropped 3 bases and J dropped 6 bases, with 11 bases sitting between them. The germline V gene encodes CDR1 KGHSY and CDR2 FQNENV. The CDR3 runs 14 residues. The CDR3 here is CASSHGDGPGELFF. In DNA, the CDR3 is TGTGCCAGCAGCCATGGCGACGGGCCCGGGGAGCTGTTTTTT.

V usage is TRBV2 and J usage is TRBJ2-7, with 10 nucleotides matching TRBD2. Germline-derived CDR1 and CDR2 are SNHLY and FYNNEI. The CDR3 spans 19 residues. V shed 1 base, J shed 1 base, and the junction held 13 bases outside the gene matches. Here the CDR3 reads CASSEVRLDWTSGSYEQYF. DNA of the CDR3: TGTGCCAGCAGTGAAGTGCGCTTAGATTGGACTAGCGGATCCTACGAGCAGTACTTC.

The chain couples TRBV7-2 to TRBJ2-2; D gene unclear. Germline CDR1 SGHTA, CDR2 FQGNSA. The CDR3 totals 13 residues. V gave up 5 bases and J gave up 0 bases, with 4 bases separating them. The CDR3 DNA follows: TGTGCCAGCAGCACGCCGAACACCGGGGAGCTGTTTTTT. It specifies CASSTPNTGELFF.

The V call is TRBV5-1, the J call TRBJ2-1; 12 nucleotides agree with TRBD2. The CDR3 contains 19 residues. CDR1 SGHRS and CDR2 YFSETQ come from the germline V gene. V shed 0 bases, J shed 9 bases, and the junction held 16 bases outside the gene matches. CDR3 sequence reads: CASSLASLAGGGMASEQFF. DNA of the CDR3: TGCGCCAGCAGCTTGGCTTCCCTAGCGGGAGGGGGTATGGCGTCTGAGCAGTTCTTC.

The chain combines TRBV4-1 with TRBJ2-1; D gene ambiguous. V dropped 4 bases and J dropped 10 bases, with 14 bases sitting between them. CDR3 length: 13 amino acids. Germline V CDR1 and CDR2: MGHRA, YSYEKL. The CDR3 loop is CASSPLFDREQFF. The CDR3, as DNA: TGCGCCAGCAGCCCGCTCTTTGACCGGGAGCAGTTCTTC.

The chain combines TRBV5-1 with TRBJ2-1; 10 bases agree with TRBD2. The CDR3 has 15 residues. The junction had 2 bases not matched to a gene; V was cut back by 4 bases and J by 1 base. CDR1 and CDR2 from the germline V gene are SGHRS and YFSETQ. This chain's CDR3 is CASSQGLASYNEQFF. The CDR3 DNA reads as TGCGCCAGCAGCCAGGGACTAGCGTCCTACAATGAGCAGTTCTTC.

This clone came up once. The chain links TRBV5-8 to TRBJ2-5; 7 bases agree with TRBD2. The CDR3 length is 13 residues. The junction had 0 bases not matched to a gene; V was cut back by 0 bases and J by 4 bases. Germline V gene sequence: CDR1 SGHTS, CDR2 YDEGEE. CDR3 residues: CASSLAGGETQYF. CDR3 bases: TGTGCCAGCAGCTTGGCGGGGGGAGAGACCCAGTACTTC.